One and the same sample provided the 20 T cell receptor beta chains below, sequenced in a study of cytomegalovirus exposure and HLA in healthy donors. With 60 Vbeta and 13 Jbeta primers, the PCR was carried out. The protocol was immunoSEQ multiplex PCR, while the TCRdb copy is restricted to in-frame clones and leaves out a portion. The table lists over 95,000 clones, 77% of them singletons. Sequenced: PBMCs. The receptors derive from a man in his forties in good health and CMV-seropositive.

The chain is built from TRBV28 and TRBJ2-7; D is perhaps TRBD1 (5 bases). The CDR3 runs 14 residues. V lost 6 bases, J lost 4 bases, and 16 bases lay in between. Germline assignment: CDR1 MDHEN and CDR2 SYDVKM. Here the CDR3 DNA reads TGTGCCAGCAGCCGGACAACCTTTGTTTACGAGCAGTACTTC. Its protein product is CASSRTTFVYEQYF.

This clone has just one count. The chain links TRBV2 to TRBJ2-3; 8 bases are shared with TRBD1. Trimming at V came to 6 bases and at J to 1 base, leaving 6 bases not matched to a gene. The CDR3 is 15 amino acids. Germline V lookup: CDR1 SNHLY, CDR2 FYNNEI. CDR3 nucleotides: TGTGCCAGCAGCCCAGGGGGCCCCCGCACAGATACGCAGTATTTT. This encodes CASSPGGPRTDTQYF.

The rearrangement links TRBV30 to TRBJ2-4; the D gene is possibly TRBD2 (6 bases). Germline values: CDR1 GTSNPN, CDR2 SVGIG (reference sequence). The CDR3 covers 14 residues. V was cut by 0 bases and J by 8 bases, with 14 bases left in between. CDR3 in amino acids: CAWSVRGPGDIQYF. As DNA, the CDR3 is TGTGCCTGGAGTGTACGCGGGCCGGGGGACATTCAGTACTTC.

This chain uses TRBV4-3 with TRBJ1-1, with D tentatively TRBD1 (5 bases). Germline lookup yields CDR1 LGHNA and CDR2 YSLEER. The CDR3 is made up of 14 amino acids. V was cut by 1 base and J by 2 bases, with 8 bases left in between. Here the CDR3 DNA reads TGCGCCAGCAGCCAAGGTCGGACAAACACTGAAGCTTTCTTT. Encoded protein: CASSQGRTNTEAFF.

This chain joins TRBV7-9 and TRBJ2-5; TRBD2 aligns across 10 bases. The CDR3 contains 16 residues. The V gene end was trimmed by 10 bases and the J gene end by 7 bases; junction bases not matched to a gene: 18. Germline V gene lookup returns CDR1 SEHNR and CDR2 FQNEAQ (reference sequence). In nucleotides, the CDR3 is TGTGCCATCACCTTCCCCAGCGGGGGGGCCGCAGGGACCCAGTACTTC. It is translated as CAITFPSGGAAGTQYF.

The rearrangement joins TRBV5-1 to TRBJ2-1; TRBD2 matches at 7 bases. Looked up from germline, CDR1 is SGHRS and CDR2 is YFSETQ. Trimming cost V 1 base and J 0 bases; bases outside gene matches: 4. This CDR3 comprises 16 residues. The CDR3 nucleotides read TGCGCCAGCAGCTTGACGAGCGGGGCCTCCTACAATGAGCAGTTCTTC. Its protein product is CASSLTSGASYNEQFF.

The chain carries TRBV11-3 and TRBJ1-3; D is unresolved. Germline assignment: CDR1 SGHNT and CDR2 YENEEA. V was pared by 5 bases and J by 4 bases, with 6 bases between. This CDR3 is built from 12 residues. CDR3 region: CASSGAGNTIYF. The CDR3 bases are TGTGCCAGCAGCGGAGCCGGAAACACCATATATTTT.

The chain employs TRBV10-3 and TRBJ2-7, with 9 nucleotides matching TRBD1. The CDR3 totals 16 residues. Germline V lookup: CDR1 ENHRY, CDR2 SYGVKD. The J segment lost 5 bases and the V segment lost 0 bases, leaving 8 bases of the junction unmatched. The DNA of the CDR3 is TGTGCCATCAGTGAGTCGGTTGGGACAGGGAACGACGAGCAGTACTTC. The encoded protein is CAISESVGTGNDEQYF.

Only one count was recorded for this clone. The V gene is TRBV11-1, the J gene TRBJ1-4, with D perhaps matching TRBD1 (6 bases). V lost 2 bases to trimming and J lost 8 bases, with 15 bases between them. The V gene's germline CDR1 is SGHAT and CDR2 FQDESV (reference sequence). This CDR3 spans 15 amino acids. The CDR3 is CASSLWTVSGEKLFF. The DNA of the CDR3 is TGTGCCAGCAGCTTATGGACAGTATCGGGCGAAAAACTGTTTTTT.

The J gene is TRBJ2-1, the V gene TRBV15; 8 bases align to TRBD1. The CDR3 sequence is 16 residues long. V lost 4 bases and J lost 4; bases outside the gene matches: 9. CDR1 is LNHNV and CDR2 is YYDKDF in the germline V gene (reference sequence). CDR3 protein: CATSIQTQGAYNEQFF. CDR3 coding DNA: TGTGCCACCAGCATACAGACGCAGGGGGCTTACAATGAGCAGTTCTTC.

This clone was recorded once. This chain connects TRBV19 to TRBJ2-3; 13 bases line up with TRBD2. The V gene's germline CDR1 is LNHDA and CDR2 SQIVND (reference sequence). Trimming cost V 5 bases and J 4 bases; bases outside gene matches: 9. The CDR3 has 17 amino acids. DNA for the CDR3: TGTGCCAGTAGTGGGGGCCGGACTAGCGGGGGCGCAGATACGCAGTATTTT. It is translated as CASSGGRTSGGADTQYF.

V is TRBV5-1 and J is TRBJ1-6, with D maybe TRBD1 (5 bases). Germline-derived CDR1 and CDR2 are SGHRS and YFSETQ. Trimming cost V 2 bases and J 9 bases, with 9 bases left between them. The CDR3 loop spans 13 amino acids. This chain's CDR3 is CASSLQVGSPLHF. The CDR3, as DNA: TGCGCCAGCAGCTTACAGGTTGGTTCACCCCTCCACTTT.

This clone was counted between two and nine times. The chain recombines TRBV11-3 with TRBJ2-7; D is uncertain. The V end lost 3 bases, the J end lost 0 bases, and 6 bases lay between the germline ends. Looked up from germline, CDR1 is SGHNT and CDR2 is YENEEA. CDR3 length: 13 residues. CDR3 region: CASSLGVSYEQYF. CDR3 nucleotides: TGTGCCAGCAGCTTGGGCGTCTCCTACGAGCAGTACTTC.

V and J are TRBV6-5 and TRBJ1-2, with a possible D match to TRBD1 (5 bases). CDR1 and CDR2 (germline): MNHEY, SVGAGI. The ends were cut back, 7 bases at V and 8 bases at J, with 17 bases in the middle. The CDR3 is 13 amino acids. CDR3 nucleotide sequence: TGTGCCAGCACCGACCCGGCGGGGGTCGGCTACACCTTC. Protein: CASTDPAGVGYTF.

The V and J genes are TRBV6-5 and TRBJ1-3; weak D call: TRBD1 (6 bases). CDR1 is MNHEY, CDR2 SVGAGI, per germline. V lost 0 bases and J 7 bases, leaving 16 bases between the germline ends. The CDR3 contains 16 residues. The CDR3 is CASSYSKPLGGNTIYF. The CDR3 bases are TGTGCCAGCAGTTACTCGAAACCGTTAGGGGGTAACACCATATATTTT.

In this sample, this clone turned up once. The chain has TRBV6-5 and TRBJ2-7; TRBD1 might be the D (5 bases). Germline CDR1 MNHEY, CDR2 SVGAGI. Trimming removed 2 bases from V and 0 bases from J, with 8 bases in between. The CDR3 covers 14 residues. The CDR3 reads CASSYGAVSYEQYF. In DNA form, the CDR3 reads TGTGCCAGCAGTTACGGGGCAGTCTCCTACGAGCAGTACTTC.

This chain joins TRBV7-9 and TRBJ2-5; D is unresolved. Gene TRBJ2-7 matches the end of the DNA better, so the J call may be wrong. The CDR3 runs to 12 residues. Germline-derived CDR1 and CDR2 are SEHNR and FQNEAQ (reference sequence). Written as DNA, the CDR3 is TGTGCCAGCAGCTTAAGCTCCTACGAGCAGTACTTC. It codes for CASSLSSYEQYF.

On this clone itself: The sample contains more than one DNA sequence encoding this CDR3. The chain employs TRBV7-9 and TRBJ1-6; D is possibly TRBD1 (6 bases). The CDR3 totals 16 residues. V was clipped by 4 bases and J by 8 bases, with 18 bases between them. The V gene's germline CDR1 is SEHNR and CDR2 FQNEAQ (reference sequence). The DNA for the CDR3 is TGTGCCAGCAGCTCCCGGGGAGGGGGTACGTATTCACCCCTCCACTTT. It yields the protein CASSSRGGGTYSPLHF.

This clone has just a few counts. The CDR3 DNA is TGTGCCAGCAGCTTCCAGACAGGGAAGAGTAAGAACACTGAAGCTTTCTTT. Its protein is CASSFQTGKSKNTEAFF. The V and J genes are TRBV4-2 and TRBJ1-1; 7 nucleotides align to TRBD1. CDR1 is LGHNA and CDR2 is YNFKEQ in the germline V gene. The junction had 13 bases not matched to a gene; V was cut back by 5 bases and J by 1 base. The CDR3 runs 17 residues.

V usage is TRBV4-3 and J usage is TRBJ2-7, with a possible D match to TRBD1 (5 bases). V was cut by 2 bases and J by 3 bases, with 8 bases left in between. Per germline, CDR1 LGHNA and CDR2 YSLEER. This CDR3 is built from 13 residues. The CDR3 DNA sequence: TGCGCCAGCAGCCAAAGGGGTCTCTACGAGCAGTACTTC. Amino acid sequence: CASSQRGLYEQYF.